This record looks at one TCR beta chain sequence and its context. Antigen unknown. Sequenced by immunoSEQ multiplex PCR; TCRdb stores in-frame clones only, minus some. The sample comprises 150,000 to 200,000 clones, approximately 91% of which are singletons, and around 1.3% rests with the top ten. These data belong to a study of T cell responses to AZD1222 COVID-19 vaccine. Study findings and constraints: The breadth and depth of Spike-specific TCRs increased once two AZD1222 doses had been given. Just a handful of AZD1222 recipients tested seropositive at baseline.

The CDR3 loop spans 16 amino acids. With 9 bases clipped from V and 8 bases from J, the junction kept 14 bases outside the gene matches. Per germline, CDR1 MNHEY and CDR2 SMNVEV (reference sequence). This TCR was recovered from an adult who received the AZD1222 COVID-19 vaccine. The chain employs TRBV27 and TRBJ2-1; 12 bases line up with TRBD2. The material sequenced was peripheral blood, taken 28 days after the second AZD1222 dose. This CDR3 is CARRPGASGRGDEQFF. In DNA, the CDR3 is TGTGCCAGGAGACCAGGGGCTAGCGGGAGGGGGGATGAGCAGTTCTTC.